Listed below are T cell receptor beta chains from one sample, sequenced in a study of OX40 agonist ivuxolimab in advanced cancers. Sequenced by immunoSEQ multiplex PCR; TCRdb stores in-frame clones only, minus some. Of about 90,000 clones in the sample, around 90% are singletons; the top ten hold more than 0.15%. The material sequenced was CD4+ or CD8+ T cells sorted from blood, taken in a trial of the OX40 agonist ivuxolimab. These receptors came from an adult with an advanced solid tumor such as melanoma, head and neck, liver or kidney cancer. Both conserved end residues are part of each CDR3. A D gene is named only where the DNA matches it firmly. Rows give clone size only sometimes, using once, few, many, or a class for an expanded clone.

CASSRVGGTYNEQFF	TGTGCCAGCAGTCGCGTGGGAGGGACCTACAATGAGCAGTTCTTC	.	TRBD2	TRBV27	TRBJ2-1	15
CASSIGVSGNTIYF	TGTGCCAGCAGTATAGGGGTCAGTGGAAACACCATATATTTT	.	.	TRBV6-5	TRBJ1-3	14
CAWTGNGFSGSYNEQFF	TGTGCCTGGACAGGGAATGGATTCAGCGGGAGCTACAATGAGCAGTTCTTC	once	TRBD2	TRBV30	TRBJ2-1	17
CAISARTGTNEKLFF	TGTGCCATCAGTGCGAGGACAGGAACTAATGAAAAACTGTTTTTT	.	TRBD1	TRBV10-3	TRBJ1-4	15
CASSLLWDNYEQYF	TGCGCCAGCAGCTTGTTGTGGGACAACTACGAGCAGTACTTC	.	.	TRBV5-1	TRBJ2-7	14
CASKRQGLTGANVLTF	TGTGCCAGCAAAAGACAGGGGCTAACTGGGGCCAACGTCCTGACTTTC	.	TRBD1	TRBV6-6	TRBJ2-6	16
CASSLSRTPSYNEQFF	TGTGCCAGCAGCTTATCGAGGACCCCCTCCTACAATGAGCAGTTCTTC	.	.	TRBV7-8	TRBJ2-1	16
CASSQLAGGTDTQYF	TGTGCCAGCAGTCAACTAGCGGGAGGGACAGATACGCAGTATTTT	.	TRBD2	TRBV4-2	TRBJ2-3	15
CASSLADGVGYTF	TGTGCCAGCAGCTTAGCGGACGGGGTTGGCTACACCTTC	.	.	TRBV5-6	TRBJ1-2	13
CAWSFPRVYEQYF	TGTGCCTGGAGTTTCCCGCGGGTCTACGAGCAGTACTTC	.	.	TRBV30	TRBJ2-7	13
CASSPQAGANVLTF	TGCGCCAGCAGTCCCCAGGCAGGGGCCAACGTCCTGACTTTC	few	.	TRBV5-1	TRBJ2-6	14
CASSATDRGLSGNTIYF	TGCGCCAGCAGTGCAACGGACAGGGGGTTATCTGGAAACACCATATATTTT	.	TRBD1	TRBV5-1	TRBJ1-3	17
CASSLVGGATEAFF	TGCGCCAGCAGCTTGGTTGGGGGGGCTACTGAAGCTTTCTTT	.	.	TRBV5-1	TRBJ1-1	14
CASSLAGLAGENYNEQFF	TGCGCCAGCAGCTTGGCCGGGCTAGCGGGGGAGAATTACAATGAGCAGTTCTTC	.	TRBD2	TRBV5-1	TRBJ2-1	18
CASSRGEGASYEQYF	TGTGCCAGCAGCCGGGGGGAGGGGGCCTCCTACGAGCAGTACTTC	.	.	TRBV11-2	TRBJ2-7	15
CASSLDSYSNQPQHF	TGTGCCAGCAGCTTGGACAGTTACTCCAATCAGCCCCAGCATTTT	.	.	TRBV5-5	TRBJ1-5	15